This TCR beta chain was profiled in a study of cytomegalovirus exposure and HLA in healthy donors. Regarding the study as a whole: Despite most TCR sequences being rare, some public TCRs occurred in many donors. There were approximately 150 TCR beta chains listed as cytomegalovirus-associated.

In the case of this clone: Its antigen is not identified.

Germline lookup yields CDR1 GTSNPN and CDR2 SVGIG (reference sequence). The CDR3 is 14 residues long. V lost 1 base and J 4 bases, leaving 13 bases between the germline ends. TCRdb keeps only in-frame clones here, not all; method: immunoSEQ multiplex PCR. The table has roughly 100,000 clones, about 94% seen once. The V call is TRBV30, the J call TRBJ1-2, with D tentatively TRBD1 (6 bases). Sequencing input: PBMCs. The TCR sequence derives from a woman younger than 35 in good health and CMV-seronegative. The CDR3 loop is CAWSGAGQSYGYTF. The CDR3 coding sequence is TGTGCCTGGAGTGGCGCCGGACAGTCCTATGGCTACACCTTC.